This record looks at one TCR beta chain sequence and its context. What this receptor recognizes is not known. Base qualities are not at hand, and no much larger clone is one base apart. This sample was included in a study of blood T cell repertoires in COVID-19 (TCRdb year 2020). General notes on the study: Samples covering the acute and convalescent phases of COVID-19 were provided by collaborators in the United States, Italy and Spain. Sample metadata almost always included a de-identified subject ID, COVID-19 status, age in years and sex. Subjects who had been exposed to COVID-19, were actively infected with it, or had recovered from it provided the deeply sampled blood TCRbeta repertoires that made up the dataset. The repertoires were made available in a free public database intended to serve as a resource for research on the immune response to SARS-CoV-2. Samples came from the ongoing ImmuneRACE study (first 160 participants) plus 1,254 subjects from 6 global collaborators. The material from the prospective study consisted of cDNA or gDNA derived from T cells, B-cell-depleted T cells, or PBMCs. Where HLA class I and class II types were available, the types were taken from metadata supplied by the sample provider, not from assay-based typing. On the study overall, not on this receptor specifically: How much clinical and demographic metadata was included differed by source and by participant, and the metadata was provided uncurated.

Sequences MNHEY (CDR1) and SMNVEV (CDR2) are obtained from the germline V gene (reference sequence). V and J are trimmed by 5 bases and 1 base, and the gene matches miss 6 bases of the junction. The cysteine opens and the phenylalanine closes a CDR3 of 16 amino acids. The entry retains the CDR3 DNA only, 48 bases that are in frame from base 1. The immunoSEQ Assay, a bias-controlled multiplex PCR, was used to amplify TCRbeta CDR3 regions from genomic DNA. Regarding the original processing steps: Nucleated cell counts per sample were estimated from amplification of reference gene primers within the assay. Sequence reads were collapsed and filtered to measure the absolute abundance of every unique TCRbeta CDR3 rearrangement. For each sample, productive Simpson clonality was calculated as the square root of Simpson's diversity index across productive rearrangements. As stored in TCRdb, this immuneACCESS dataset retains in-frame rearrangements with V and J assigned. A fraction of the clones does not appear; measured against another copy, unresolved V genes explain less than half of the discrepancy, and the remainder lacks a known reason. The V and J calls and clone size are taken from that table; D and trimming were inferred from the DNA. In this sample the table shows about 310,000 clones, around 89% of which occur a single time. 3.5% to 4.5% of the sample comes from the top ten.

Participants in the prospective study were enrolled through a virtual design, were aged about 18 to 100 years, and lived in 24 United States geographic areas. To assign participants to cohorts, the prospective study relied on clinical history that participants themselves reported in a screening survey and a study questionnaire. In the prospective study, whole blood, serum and a nasopharyngeal or oropharyngeal swab were collected from each participant by mobile phlebotomists. Over a roughly 2-month period, participants in the prospective study had the option of providing additional blood draws and questionnaires. Before DNA extraction, blood samples from the prospective study were shipped at room temperature or frozen.

Sequencing used PBMCs or T cells enriched from blood (not recorded which). The rearranged chain carries TRBV27 and TRBJ1-5; a stretch of 9 junction bases matches TRBD1. This TCR was sampled from a woman between 18 and 29 years old with acute COVID-19. The sequenced DNA: TGTGCCAGCAGTCCAACAGGGGGCATAAGCAATCAGCCCCAGCATTTT. It is translated as CASSPTGGISNQPQHF.